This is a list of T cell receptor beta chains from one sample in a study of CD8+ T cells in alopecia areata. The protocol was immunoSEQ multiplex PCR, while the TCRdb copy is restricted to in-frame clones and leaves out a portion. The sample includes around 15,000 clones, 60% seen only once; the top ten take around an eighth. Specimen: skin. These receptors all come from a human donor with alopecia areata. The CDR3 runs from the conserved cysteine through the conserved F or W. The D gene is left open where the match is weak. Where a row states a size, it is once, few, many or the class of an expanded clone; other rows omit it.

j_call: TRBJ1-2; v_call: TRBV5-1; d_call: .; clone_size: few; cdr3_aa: CASSLAGQGPYGYTF; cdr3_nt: TGCGCCAGCAGCTTGGCGGGTCAGGGGCCCTATGGCTACACCTTC
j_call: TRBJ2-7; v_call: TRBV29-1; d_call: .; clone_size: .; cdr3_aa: CSVGEGGYSYEQYF; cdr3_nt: TGCAGCGTTGGGGAAGGGGGATACTCCTACGAGCAGTACTTC
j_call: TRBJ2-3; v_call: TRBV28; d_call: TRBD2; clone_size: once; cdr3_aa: CASFFSGGPDTQYF; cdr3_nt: TGTGCCAGCTTCTTTAGCGGGGGTCCAGATACGCAGTATTTT
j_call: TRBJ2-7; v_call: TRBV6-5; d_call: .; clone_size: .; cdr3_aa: CAHRKDGSYEQYF; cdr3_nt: TGTGCCCATAGAAAGGACGGGAGCTACGAGCAGTACTTC
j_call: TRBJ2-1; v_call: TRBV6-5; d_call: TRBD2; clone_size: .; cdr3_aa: CASSYSGRAYNEQFF; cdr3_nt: TGTGCCAGCAGTTACTCCGGGAGGGCCTACAATGAGCAGTTCTTC
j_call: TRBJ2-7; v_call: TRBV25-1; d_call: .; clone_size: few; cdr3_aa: CASQPSPRQSREQYF; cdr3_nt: TGTGCCAGCCAACCCTCCCCTAGACAGTCTCGCGAGCAGTACTTC
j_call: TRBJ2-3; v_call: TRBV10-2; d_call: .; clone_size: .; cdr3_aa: CASSKSSVTDTQYF; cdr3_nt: TGCGCCAGCAGCAAGTCGTCAGTGACAGATACGCAGTATTTT
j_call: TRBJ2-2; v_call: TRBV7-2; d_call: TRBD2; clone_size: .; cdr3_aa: CASRLTSGRNTGELFF; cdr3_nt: TGTGCCAGCCGACTTACTAGCGGGAGAAACACCGGGGAGCTGTTTTTT
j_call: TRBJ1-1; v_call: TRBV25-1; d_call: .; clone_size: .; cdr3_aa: CASSPIMMGENTEAFF; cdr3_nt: TGTGCCAGCAGCCCGATAATGATGGGCGAGAACACTGAAGCTTTCTTT
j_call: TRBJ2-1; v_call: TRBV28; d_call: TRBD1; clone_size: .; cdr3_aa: CASSLPRTGEQFF; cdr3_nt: TGTGCCAGCAGTTTACCCAGGACAGGGGAGCAGTTCTTC
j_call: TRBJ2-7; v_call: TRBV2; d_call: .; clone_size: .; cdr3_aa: CASSTTGSYEQYF; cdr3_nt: TGTGCCAGCAGTACGACAGGTTCCTACGAGCAGTACTTC
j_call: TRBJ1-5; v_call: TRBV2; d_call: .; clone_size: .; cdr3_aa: CASARGNQPQHF; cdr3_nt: TGTGCCAGCGCCCGGGGCAATCAGCCCCAGCATTTT
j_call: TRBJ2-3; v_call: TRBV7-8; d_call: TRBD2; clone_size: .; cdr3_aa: CASSPYRILAGPGTSGTQYF; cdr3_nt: TGTGCCAGCAGCCCCTACCGTATCCTAGCGGGGCCCGGGACCTCTGGTACGCAGTATTTT
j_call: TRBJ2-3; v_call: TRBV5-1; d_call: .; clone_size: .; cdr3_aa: CASSPGVGTVTDTQYF; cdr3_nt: TGCGCCAGCAGCCCCGGGGTAGGGACCGTCACAGATACGCAGTATTTT
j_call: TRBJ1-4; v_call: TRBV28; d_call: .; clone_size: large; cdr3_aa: CASRTVPNEKLFF; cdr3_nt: TGTGCCAGCCGGACAGTTCCTAATGAAAAACTGTTTTTT